Here is one T cell receptor (beta chain) with its context. Antigen specificity is unknown. The CDR3 covers 14 residues. Germline values: CDR1 SGHKS, CDR2 YYEKEE (reference sequence). V shed 0 bases and J shed 5 bases, with 9 bases lying between them. This sample is part of a study of post-analysis software for immune sequencing data. Overall study context: The courses of disease that were included comprised relapsing-remitting, secondary progressive and progressive-relapsing multiple sclerosis.

General study points: Compared with controls, patients had more of five TRBV segments, including TRBV5-6, TRBV5-1 and TRBV20-1. Same-batch samples co-clustered strongly by F measure. Normalized Chao1 diversity was significantly lower in multiple sclerosis patients than in controls.

Included in the TCR beta cDNA libraries were unique molecular identifiers. Yield was roughly 0.5 million cDNA molecules from about 0.94 to 9.7 million T cells. Using its own MiXCR run on the PCR reads, TCRdb lists one record per CDR3 protein. The sample holds 500,000 to 600,000 distinct CDR3 sequences, around 47% seen once. Sequences were obtained from blood. The receptor was derived from a girl under 18 with multiple sclerosis. The rearrangement joins TRBV5-5 to TRBJ1-5; TRBD1 is a possible D gene (5 bases). The CDR3 spells CASSLAQGDQPQHF. CDR3 nucleotides: TGTGCCAGCAGCTTGGCCCAGGGAGATCAGCCCCAGCATTTT. The variable domain in full, completed from reference TRBV5-5 and TRBJ1-5, reads DAGVTQSPTHLIKTRGQQVTLRCSPISGHKSVSWYQQVLGQGPQFIFQYYEKEERGRGNFPDRFSARQFPNYSSELNVNALLLGDSALYLCASSLAQGDQPQHFGDGTRLSIL.